The 3 T cell receptor beta chains presented below share a single source sample, sequenced in a study of naive CD8 T cells in extremely preterm neonates. The assay was immunoSEQ multiplex PCR, and TCRdb's table has in-frame clones only and misses some. The table shows a few thousand clones, with approximately 96% occurring only once. The sample was naive CD8+ T cells from blood. The receptors originated from a human donor in good health.

J is TRBJ2-1 and V is TRBV29-1; the D gene is possibly TRBD1 (7 bases). Trimming took 3 bases from V and 7 from J, leaving 16 bases between them. CDR1 is SQVTM and CDR2 is ANQGSEA in the germline V gene. This CDR3 has 14 residues. The CDR3 nucleotides are TGCAGCGTTGAGGGACAGCGGGCTTGGAATGAGCAGTTCTTC. Protein sequence: CSVEGQRAWNEQFF.

The J gene is TRBJ2-1, the V gene TRBV25-1, with TRBD1 matching over 9 bases. Germline assignment: CDR1 MGHDK and CDR2 SYGVNS. V shed 0 bases, J shed 4 bases, and the junction held 1 base outside the gene matches. The CDR3 loop spans 15 amino acids. CDR3 nucleotides: TGTGCCAGCAGTGAATACGGGACAGGGTACAATGAGCAGTTCTTC. It is translated as CASSEYGTGYNEQFF.

The sample holds one count of this clone. The chain links TRBV28 to TRBJ2-1; perhaps TRBD2 as D (5 bases). CDR3 length equals 13 residues. The germline V and J ends were trimmed by 6 bases and 5 bases, with 11 bases remaining between them. Germline CDR1 reads MDHEN; CDR2 reads SYDVKM. The CDR3 DNA sequence: TGTGCCAGCAGCCCCGCGGGCCACAATGAGCAGTTCTTC. This gives the protein CASSPAGHNEQFF.